The clone carrying this TCR beta chain was detected many times. The antigen is undetermined. Extraction of RNA together with DNA used about 17-31 mg of unsorted bulk tissue. Subjects presented with primary liver carcinoma managed by surgical resection. Tumor regions sampled: superior, inferior, left, right poles, and centre. All tumor samples contained more than 80% viable tumor cells. The sample is drawn from a study of tumor-infiltrating lymphocytes in primary liver carcinoma. Starting from approximately 500 ng of total RNA, TCR beta cDNA was produced with a primer in the constant region. Researchers made the TCR beta libraries by running three nested multiplex PCR rounds with slightly modified ARM-PCR. Amplification in the first two PCR rounds was performed using TRBV1-TRBV30 forward primers and a C-beta reverse primer for 10 cycles each. TCRdb independently ran MiXCR on the multiplex PCR reads; one entry per CDR3 protein. Seen here are tens of thousands of distinct CDR3 sequences, about 65% observed once, and the top ten hold around two fifths.

CDR1 is SGHAT, CDR2 FQDESV, per germline (reference sequence). The CDR3 sequence is 13 residues long. The study, taken as a whole, reports: Tumors reached a significantly greater top-250-clone fraction than blood did (p = 0.039).

The chain employs TRBV11-1 and TRBJ2-1, with 9 positions matching TRBD2. Sequenced sample: liver tumor tissue from sampling region 4. Subset here: tumor region T4, right-lateral pole. This TCR was recovered from a middle-aged man with primary liver carcinoma and hepatitis B virus infection. The chain's CDR3 is CLSSAGGPNEQFF. CDR3 sequence (DNA): TGTCTCAGCAGCGCGGGAGGGCCAAATGAGCAGTTCTTC.